This T cell receptor beta chain was recovered during a study of cytomegalovirus exposure and HLA in healthy donors. Study observations and caveats: The study listed around 150 cytomegalovirus-associated TCR beta chains.

Profiling relied on immunoSEQ multiplex PCR, and the TCRdb table lists in-frame clones only, not all of them. Here the sample spans roughly 65,000 clones, about 94% being singletons. This clone was detected once. Its specificity is not known. In germline, CDR1 is MGHRA, CDR2 YSYEKL. The germline V and J ends were trimmed by 4 bases and 3 bases, with 10 bases remaining between them. The CDR3 length is 14 residues. Material for sequencing was PBMCs. The TCR sequence derives from a man in his late teens or twenties in good health and CMV-seropositive. The rearrangement uses TRBV4-1 and TRBJ1-5, with D possibly matching TRBD1 (6 bases). This CDR3 is CASSLGQTNQPQHF. The DNA of the CDR3 is TGCGCCAGCAGCCTCGGACAGACCAATCAGCCCCAGCATTTT.